The rows below give T cell receptor beta chains drawn from one sample of a study of cytomegalovirus exposure and HLA in healthy donors. Libraries were prepared by immunoSEQ multiplex PCR; TCRdb keeps only in-frame clonotypes and omits some of them. The sample has 55,000 to 80,000 clones, approximately 71% seen once; the top ten hold 2% to 2.5%. The sequenced material came from PBMCs. The source is a woman in her thirties in good health and CMV-seronegative. CDR3s leave out the opening cysteine and the closing phenylalanine or tryptophan. Size tells how often a clone was seen (once, few, many) or the class of an expanded clone, and some rows leave it out.

clone_size: -; j_call: TRBJ1-1; v_call: TRBV30; cdr3_aa: AGLRGPGTEAF
clone_size: -; j_call: TRBJ1-4; v_call: TRBV11-3; cdr3_aa: ASSRDTNNEKLF
clone_size: -; j_call: TRBJ2-3; v_call: TRBV30; cdr3_aa: AWSSRGAHRASTDTQY
clone_size: -; j_call: TRBJ2-3; v_call: TRBV9; cdr3_aa: ASSSRMTDQYTDTQY
clone_size: -; j_call: TRBJ2-1; v_call: TRBV13; cdr3_aa: ASSYDPGAGEGEQF
clone_size: -; j_call: TRBJ1-4; v_call: TRBV5-1; cdr3_aa: ASSLQGMEEKLF
clone_size: -; j_call: TRBJ1-5; v_call: TRBV2; cdr3_aa: ASSVTYRVTQPQH
clone_size: -; j_call: TRBJ2-7; v_call: TRBV7-9; cdr3_aa: ASSNPGQNYYEQY
clone_size: -; j_call: TRBJ2-5; v_call: TRBV9; cdr3_aa: ASSLGPRVGGQETQY
clone_size: medium-sized; j_call: TRBJ1-1; v_call: TRBV13; cdr3_aa: ASSLPRMNTEAF
clone_size: -; j_call: TRBJ2-4; v_call: TRBV13; cdr3_aa: ASSLETRQVQY
clone_size: few; j_call: TRBJ1-1; v_call: TRBV11-1; cdr3_aa: ASTDPGQFNTEAF
clone_size: -; j_call: TRBJ2-3; v_call: TRBV28; cdr3_aa: ASSLGTGGLDTQY
clone_size: few; j_call: TRBJ1-3; v_call: TRBV4-3; cdr3_aa: ASSQDGNSGNTIY
clone_size: -; j_call: TRBJ2-5; v_call: TRBV9; cdr3_aa: ASSDGLAGGIQETQY
clone_size: -; j_call: TRBJ2-6; v_call: TRBV27; cdr3_aa: ASSLSAGGTSGANVLT
clone_size: -; j_call: TRBJ2-1; v_call: TRBV19; cdr3_aa: ASSITGLAHNEQF
clone_size: -; j_call: TRBJ1-4; v_call: TRBV29-1; cdr3_aa: SAQTDKDEKLF
clone_size: -; j_call: TRBJ2-1; v_call: TRBV6-6; cdr3_aa: ASSYSRGSYNEQF
clone_size: once; j_call: TRBJ2-1; v_call: TRBV6-4; cdr3_aa: ASIGLGRLNEQF
clone_size: once; j_call: TRBJ2-2; v_call: TRBV29-1; cdr3_aa: SVVGARDTGELF
clone_size: once; j_call: TRBJ1-5; v_call: TRBV28; cdr3_aa: ASSLSGTGGRQPQH
clone_size: -; j_call: TRBJ1-1; v_call: TRBV29-1; cdr3_aa: SVERGAEAF
clone_size: -; j_call: TRBJ2-5; v_call: TRBV18; cdr3_aa: ASSPGTATETQY
clone_size: -; j_call: TRBJ2-1; v_call: TRBV9; cdr3_aa: ASSPVAGAGNEQF
clone_size: -; j_call: TRBJ1-5; v_call: TRBV6-1; cdr3_aa: ASTRRGNQPQH
clone_size: -; j_call: TRBJ1-2; v_call: TRBV28; cdr3_aa: ASVITLDRANYGYT
clone_size: -; j_call: TRBJ2-4; v_call: TRBV7-2; cdr3_aa: ASSTASGGAVANKNIQY
clone_size: few; j_call: TRBJ2-7; v_call: TRBV2; cdr3_aa: ASSSRGLSSYEQY
clone_size: -; j_call: TRBJ2-4; v_call: TRBV6-4; cdr3_aa: ASSGPAKNIQY
clone_size: few; j_call: TRBJ1-5; v_call: TRBV6-5; cdr3_aa: ASSRTGAGQPQH
clone_size: -; j_call: TRBJ1-4; v_call: TRBV4-1; cdr3_aa: ASSPDLTYEKLF
clone_size: -; j_call: TRBJ1-2; v_call: TRBV18; cdr3_aa: ASSPLVGTGGVDYGYT
clone_size: -; j_call: TRBJ2-2; v_call: TRBV4-1; cdr3_aa: ASSQDTSANTGELF
clone_size: once; j_call: TRBJ1-5; v_call: TRBV10-3; cdr3_aa: AISEWGQGARQPQH
clone_size: -; j_call: TRBJ1-2; v_call: TRBV7-8; cdr3_aa: ASSLVTGTNYGYT
clone_size: -; j_call: TRBJ1-2; v_call: TRBV5-1; cdr3_aa: ASSFGQPANYGYT
clone_size: -; j_call: TRBJ1-2; v_call: TRBV4-1; cdr3_aa: ASSLDRGGDGYT
clone_size: -; j_call: TRBJ1-1; v_call: TRBV12-5; cdr3_aa: ASGLTPTDRIGAF
clone_size: -; j_call: TRBJ1-6; v_call: TRBV6-5; cdr3_aa: ASSYVQGASPLH
clone_size: -; j_call: TRBJ1-6; v_call: TRBV6-6; cdr3_aa: ASSPTRVNSPLH
clone_size: -; j_call: -; v_call: TRBV30; cdr3_aa: AWSAEYEQY
clone_size: -; j_call: TRBJ2-7; v_call: TRBV2; cdr3_aa: AVASGTGRHEQY
clone_size: -; j_call: TRBJ1-1; v_call: TRBV18; cdr3_aa: ASSPPIGMNTEAF
clone_size: -; j_call: TRBJ1-3; v_call: TRBV14; cdr3_aa: ASSLGNTIY
clone_size: -; j_call: TRBJ2-3; v_call: TRBV7-2; cdr3_aa: ASSPFTDTQY
clone_size: -; j_call: TRBJ1-4; v_call: TRBV7-9; cdr3_aa: ASSQELQGSPTNEKLF
clone_size: -; j_call: TRBJ2-7; v_call: TRBV7-2; cdr3_aa: ASSSPERGGYEQY